Below, one TCR beta chain is given with its context. Positive CCR7 selection of CD45RO-negative cells yielded the naive CD8 cells, and terminally differentiated effector memory CD45RA+ cells were excluded. This sample stems from a study of shared clonotypes between healthy human individuals. TCRdb's copy holds only in-frame clones and misses some; the assay was immunoSEQ multiplex PCR. The repertoire includes approximately 2,000,000 clones, around 93% of them detected once, and approximately 1.6% sits in the top ten. Trimming removed 5 bases from V and 5 bases from J; junction bases left unmatched: 9. The CDR3 is 14 amino acids. From germline, CDR1 is SGHTA and CDR2 FQGTGA.

Sequenced input: naive CD8+ T cells from PBMCs. This chain uses TRBV7-3 with TRBJ2-7; 7 bases are a match to TRBD1. This TCR came from a man in his late teens or twenties in good health. Some clones in this sample may be carry-over from other donors' samples. The CDR3 sequence is CASSHGGRGNEQYF. Written as DNA, the CDR3 is TGTGCCAGCAGCCACGGCGGCAGGGGGAACGAGCAGTACTTC.